This T cell receptor beta chain derives from a study of control samples from healthy donors and cancer patients. Sequencing used immunoSEQ multiplex PCR; TCRdb keeps in-frame clones, though not all of them. The table shows some 120,000 clones, with about 89% occurring only once. Germline CDR1 is MNHNS and CDR2 is SASEGT. V was shortened by 2 bases and J by 0 bases, with 11 bases between the two germline ends. The CDR3 length is 17 residues. This clonotype was obtained from a man in his 60s in good health. J is TRBJ1-6 and V is TRBV6-1; no clear D gene. The material sequenced was blood. The CDR3 loop is CASSESHWSSYNSPLHF. The CDR3 nucleotides are TGTGCCAGCAGTGAATCACACTGGAGCTCCTATAATTCACCCCTCCACTTT.